This T cell receptor beta chain was sequenced for a study of OX40 agonist ivuxolimab in advanced cancers. At the level of the study: Patients in the trial were receiving intravenous ivuxolimab every 2 weeks, at doses of 0.01 to 10 mg/kg.

Libraries were prepared by immunoSEQ multiplex PCR; TCRdb keeps only in-frame clonotypes and omits some of them. The sample yields approximately 60,000 clones, around 87% seen once. V was pared by 3 bases and J by 6 bases, with 12 bases between. This CDR3 spans 14 amino acids. The germline CDR1 and CDR2 sequences are LNHDA and SQIVND (reference sequence). The chain employs TRBV19 and TRBJ2-1; D possibly uses TRBD1 or TRBD2 (5 bases each). This sequence originates from an adult with an advanced solid tumor such as melanoma, head and neck, liver or kidney cancer. The material was CD4+ or CD8+ T cells sorted from blood, obtained in a trial of the OX40 agonist ivuxolimab. The CDR3 region has the DNA TGTGCCAGTAGTATGGGTTCGGGGCTCAATGAGCAGTTCTTC. This sequence encodes CASSMGSGLNEQFF.